A single sample gave rise to the 14 T cell receptor beta chains below, sequenced in a study of regulatory T cells in long-lasting Graves disease. The time point is: newly diagnosed GD, antithyroid drugs for less than 3 months. PBMCs provided the RNA from which the TCR library was made. According to the study, TCR beta libraries were built with iRepertoire HTBI primers and CDR3-region Arm-PCR. TCRdb re-called the multiplex PCR reads with MiXCR, one entry per CDR3 protein. The sample lists roughly 560,000 distinct CDR3 sequences, about 16% occurring once. These sequences were also reported in another study, on T cells in Graves' hyperthyroidism and ophthalmopathy.

The source material was peripheral blood mononuclear cells (PBMCs), sampled at new diagnosis, from a patient treated with antithyroid drugs. These receptors all come from a woman aged 35-65 years with Graves disease.

There are a few counts of this clonotype. The genes are TRBV3-1 and TRBJ2-7, with TRBD1 matching over 10 bases. CDR3 length: 14 residues. Germline V lookup: CDR1 LGHDT, CDR2 YNNKEL (reference sequence). V shed 4 bases and J 6 bases; nucleotides not matched to a gene: 6. The DNA for the CDR3 is TGTGCCAGCAGCCTTCGACAGGGGGCGGTCGAGCAGTACTTC. This translates into CASSLRQGAVEQYF.

This clonotype occurred many times. V gene TRBV12-3 or TRBV12-4 combines with J gene TRBJ2-1; 10 nucleotides align to TRBD2. V was pared by 4 bases and J by 8 bases, with 11 bases of the junction left unmatched. The CDR3 loop spans 16 amino acids. CDR3 DNA sequence: TGTGCCAGCAGTTCGAGAGCGGGGGGGCTTTCGGATGAGCAGTTCTTC. As protein: CASSSRAGGLSDEQFF.

The chain recombines TRBV20-1 with TRBJ1-1, with D possibly being TRBD1 (5 bases). This CDR3 contains 15 residues. Trimming removed 1 base at V and 1 base at J, with 13 bases between. The germline gives CDR1 DFQATT, CDR2 SNEGSKA (reference sequence). The CDR3 sequence: CSARASTRGNTEAFF. The CDR3 coding sequence is TGCAGTGCTAGAGCGTCGACAAGGGGGAACACTGAAGCTTTCTTT.

This clonotype was counted between two and nine times. V is TRBV12-3 or TRBV12-4 and J is TRBJ2-7, with D uncertain. V was trimmed by 7 bases and J by 10 bases, leaving 14 bases between them. This CDR3 is 11 amino acids long. CDR3 sequence reads: CASTSDGLQYF. In nucleotides, the CDR3 is TGTGCCAGCACCTCGGACGGGTTACAGTACTTC.

This clonotype was seen a handful of times. A much bigger clone sits one base away, suggesting this may be a read error. The chain is built from TRBV11-2 and TRBJ2-7, with D uncertain. Trimming cost V 1 base and J 5 bases, with 18 bases left between them. Germline CDR1 and CDR2: SGHAT and FQNNGV. This CDR3 spans 16 amino acids. The chain's CDR3 is CASSLVAPSVSNEQYF. DNA of the CDR3: TGTGCCAGCAGCTTAGTTGCCCCTTCGGTTTCCAACGAGCAGTACTTC.

This chain links TRBV14 with TRBJ1-1, with TRBD1 matching over 11 bases. Unmatched junction bases numbered 4, after V lost 1 base and J lost 6 bases. The CDR3 consists of 15 residues. Germline lookup yields CDR1 SGHDN and CDR2 FVKESK. CDR3 nucleotide sequence: TGTGCCAGCAGCCAAGCCCGGGGACAGGGGGCTGAAGCTTTCTTT. Translated: CASSQARGQGAEAFF.

The chain employs TRBV30 and TRBJ2-1, with D possibly TRBD1 on 7 matching bases. V lost 5 bases, J lost 3 bases, and 11 bases lay in between. This CDR3 comprises 13 residues. Per germline, CDR1 GTSNPN and CDR2 SVGIG (reference sequence). The DNA of the CDR3 is TGTGCCTGGGCGGGACAGTACTACAATGAGCAGTTCTTC. As protein: CAWAGQYYNEQFF.

The chain couples TRBV6-2 or TRBV6-3 to TRBJ1-2; 9 nucleotides line up with TRBD1. Germline CDR1 reads MNHEY; CDR2 reads SVGEGT. Germline trimming cut 0 bases from V and 2 bases from J; bases unmatched to any gene: 10. The CDR3 is 18 residues long. The CDR3 reads CASSYSGQGPAGNYGYTF. Written as DNA, the CDR3 is TGTGCCAGCAGTTACTCGGGACAGGGACCAGCAGGGAACTATGGCTACACCTTC.

In this sample, this clonotype turned up many times. The V gene is TRBV20-1, the J gene TRBJ2-5; 7 bases fit TRBD1. CDR1 DFQATT and CDR2 SNEGSKA come from the germline V gene (reference sequence). V dropped 0 bases and J dropped 2; count of bases not matched to a gene: 9. CDR3 size: 16 residues. The CDR3 is CSARDFGDSVQETQYF. The CDR3 DNA reads as TGCAGTGCTAGAGATTTCGGGGACAGCGTGCAAGAGACCCAGTACTTC.

The J gene is TRBJ1-2, the V gene TRBV6-1; TRBD1 matches 10 bases. Germline V gives CDR1 MNHNS, CDR2 SASEGT. Unmatched junction bases numbered 22, after V lost 5 bases and J lost 7 bases. This CDR3 is built from 19 residues. The CDR3 sequence is CASSHRGTGVFLELSGYTF. For the CDR3, the DNA is TGTGCCAGCAGTCACCGCGGGACAGGGGTTTTTCTCGAACTATCTGGCTACACCTTC.

This clonotype has more than one count but fewer than ten. This chain connects TRBV20-1 to TRBJ2-2, with D perhaps TRBD2 (5 bases). Germline CDR1 DFQATT, CDR2 SNEGSKA (reference sequence). V was shortened by 3 bases and J by 5 bases, with 19 bases between the two germline ends. CDR3 length equals 16 residues. CDR3 loop: CSASDFGRPGTGELFF. The CDR3 nucleotides read TGCAGTGCTAGTGATTTCGGGCGCCCGGGGACCGGGGAGCTGTTTTTT.

There are many counts of this clonotype. The rearrangement uses TRBV28 and TRBJ1-5; D remains unclear. The CDR3 is 15 residues long. The V end was cut by 7 bases, the J end by 0 bases, with 13 bases between. Germline CDR1 and CDR2: MDHEN and SYDVKM. The CDR3 DNA is TGTGCCAGCATTAAAACGTCTTATAGCAATCAGCCCCAGCATTTT. This gives the protein CASIKTSYSNQPQHF.

This clonotype was observed many times. The chain carries TRBV18 and TRBJ1-1; 7 bases line up with TRBD1. V shed 3 bases, J shed 5 bases, and the junction held 9 bases outside the gene matches. This CDR3 has 15 residues. Germline assignment: CDR1 KGHSH and CDR2 LQKENI. The CDR3 DNA sequence: TGTGCCAGCTCACCCCAATCCTTGACAGGGACTGAAGCTTTCTTT. This encodes CASSPQSLTGTEAFF. Combining the CDR3 with reference TRBV18 and TRBJ1-1 gives the whole variable domain NAGVMQNPRHLVRRRGQEARLRCSPMKGHSHVYWYRQLPEEGLKFMVYLQKENIIDESGMPKERFSAEFPKEGPSILRIQQVVRGDSAAYFCASSPQSLTGTEAFFGQGTRLTVV.

V gene TRBV7-2 combines with J gene TRBJ2-3; 11 bases fit TRBD2. The ends lost 4 bases at V and 4 bases at J; junction bases unmatched: 10. Looked up from germline, CDR1 is SGHTA and CDR2 is FQGNSA. The CDR3 has 17 amino acids. As DNA, the CDR3 is TGTGCCAGCAGCTACCGACTTAGCGGGGGGGCTGCAGATACGCAGTATTTT. Protein sequence: CASSYRLSGGAADTQYF.